This T cell receptor (beta chain) was identified in a study of T cell changes during pregnancy in multiple sclerosis. CDR3 size: 14 residues. Germline CDR1 reads KGHSH; CDR2 reads LQKENI. The V gene end was trimmed by 4 bases and the J gene end by 2 bases; junction bases not matched to a gene: 2. Sequencing used immunoSEQ multiplex PCR; TCRdb keeps in-frame clones, though not all of them. This table holds around 77,000 clones, about nine tenths found once. The source was peripheral blood, collected in the third trimester of pregnancy. The chain recombines TRBV18 with TRBJ2-7; 10 nucleotides match TRBD2. The receptor comes from a female donor in good health, enrolled as a control in a pregnancy study. The CDR3 spells CASSLAGGPYEQYF. The CDR3 DNA reads as TGTGCCAGCTCACTAGCGGGGGGCCCCTACGAGCAGTACTTC.